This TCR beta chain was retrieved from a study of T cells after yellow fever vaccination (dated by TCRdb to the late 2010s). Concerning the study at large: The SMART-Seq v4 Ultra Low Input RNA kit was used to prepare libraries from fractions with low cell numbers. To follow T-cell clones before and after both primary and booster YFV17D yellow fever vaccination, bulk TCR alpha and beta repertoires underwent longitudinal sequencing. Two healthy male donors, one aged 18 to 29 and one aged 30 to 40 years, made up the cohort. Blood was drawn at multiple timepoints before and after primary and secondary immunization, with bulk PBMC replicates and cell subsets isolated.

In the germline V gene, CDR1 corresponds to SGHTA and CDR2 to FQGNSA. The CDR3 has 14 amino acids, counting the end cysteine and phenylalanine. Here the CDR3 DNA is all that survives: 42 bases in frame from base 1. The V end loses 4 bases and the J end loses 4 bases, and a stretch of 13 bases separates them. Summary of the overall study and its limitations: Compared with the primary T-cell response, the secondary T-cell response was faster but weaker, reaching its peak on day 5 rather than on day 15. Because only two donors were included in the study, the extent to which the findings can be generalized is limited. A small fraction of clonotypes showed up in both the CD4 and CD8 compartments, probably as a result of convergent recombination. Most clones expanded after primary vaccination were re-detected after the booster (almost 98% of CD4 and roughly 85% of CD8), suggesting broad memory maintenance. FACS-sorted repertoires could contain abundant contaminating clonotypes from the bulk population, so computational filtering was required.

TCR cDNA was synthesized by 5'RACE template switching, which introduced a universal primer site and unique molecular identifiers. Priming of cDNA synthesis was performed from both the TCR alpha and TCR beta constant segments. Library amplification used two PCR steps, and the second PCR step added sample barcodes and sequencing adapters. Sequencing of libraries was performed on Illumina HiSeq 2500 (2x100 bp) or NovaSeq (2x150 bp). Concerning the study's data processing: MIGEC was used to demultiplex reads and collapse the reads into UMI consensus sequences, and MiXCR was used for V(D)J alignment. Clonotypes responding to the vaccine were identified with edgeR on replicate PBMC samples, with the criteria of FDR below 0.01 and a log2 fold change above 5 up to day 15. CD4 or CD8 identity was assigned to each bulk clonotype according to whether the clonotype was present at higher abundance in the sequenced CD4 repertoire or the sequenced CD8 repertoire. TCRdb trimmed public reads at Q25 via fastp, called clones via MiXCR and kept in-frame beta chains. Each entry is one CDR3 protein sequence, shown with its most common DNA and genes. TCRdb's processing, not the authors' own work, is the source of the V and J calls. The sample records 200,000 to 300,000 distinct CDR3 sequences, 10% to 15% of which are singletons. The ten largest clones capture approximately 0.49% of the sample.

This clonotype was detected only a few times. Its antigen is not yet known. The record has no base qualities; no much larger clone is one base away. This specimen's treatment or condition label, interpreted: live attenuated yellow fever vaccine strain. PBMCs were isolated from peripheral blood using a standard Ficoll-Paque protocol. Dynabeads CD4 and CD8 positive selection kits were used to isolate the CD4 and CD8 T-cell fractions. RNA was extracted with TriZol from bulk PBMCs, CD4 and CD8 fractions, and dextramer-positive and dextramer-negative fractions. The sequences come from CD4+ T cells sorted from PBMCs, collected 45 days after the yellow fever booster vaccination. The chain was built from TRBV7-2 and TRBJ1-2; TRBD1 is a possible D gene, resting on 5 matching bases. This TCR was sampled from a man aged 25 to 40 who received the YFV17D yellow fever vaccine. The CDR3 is CASSSEPGLYGYTF. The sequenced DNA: TGTGCCAGCAGCTCCGAGCCGGGACTCTATGGCTACACCTTC. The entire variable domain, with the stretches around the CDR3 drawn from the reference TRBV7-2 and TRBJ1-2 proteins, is GAGVSQSPSNKVTEKGKDVELRCDPISGHTALYWYRQSLGQGLEFLIYFQGNSAPDKSGLPSDRFSAERTGGSVSTLTIQRTQQEDSAVYLCASSSEPGLYGYTFGSGTRLTVV.